The 29 T cell receptor beta chains reported below all come from one sample, sequenced in a study of T cell clonotyping in hematopoietic cell transplantation. Assay used: immunoSEQ multiplex PCR; TCRdb lists only in-frame clones, some missing. The sample has approximately 44,000 clones; approximately 95% are singletons. Sequencing input: peripheral blood mononuclear cells. Receptor source: a man aged 25-40 years in good health. Some clones in this sample may be carry-over from other donors' samples.

This chain uses TRBV29-1 with TRBJ1-3; D unresolved. Trimming left V 3 bases short and J 0 bases short, with 9 bases between. From germline, CDR1 is SQVTM and CDR2 ANQGSEA. This CDR3 has 14 amino acids. In nucleotides, the CDR3 is TGCAGCGTTGATTTAGGCTACTCTGGAAACACCATATATTTT. Translation: CSVDLGYSGNTIYF.

The gene calls are TRBV5-6 and TRBJ1-2, with D hard to call. The length of the CDR3 is 14 residues. Germline CDR1 SGHDT, CDR2 YYEEEE. V lost 1 base and J lost 7, with 14 bases in between. CDR3 coding DNA: TGTGCCAGCAGCTTGAGGGAGGCAAGGTTTGGCTACACCTTC. Amino acid sequence: CASSLREARFGYTF.

The CDR3: CASSYTQTGGPQHF. The CDR3 nucleotides read TGTGCCAGCAGTTACACCCAGACCGGGGGGCCCCAGCATTTT. The V call is TRBV6-5, the J call TRBJ1-5; the D gene is possibly TRBD1 (5 bases). V lost 2 bases and J lost 9, with 14 bases in between. CDR3 size: 14 residues. CDR1 and CDR2 from the germline V gene are MNHEY and SVGAGI.

This clone was seen only a few times. The V and J genes are TRBV6-5 and TRBJ2-5, with a weak D call TRBD1 (5 bases). Between the trimmed V and J ends, which lost 7 bases and 5 bases, there was a span of 11 bases. This CDR3 has 12 amino acids. The germline CDR1 and CDR2 sequences are MNHEY and SVGAGI. The CDR3 DNA is TGTGCCAGCACAGGGTCCCGGGAGACCCAGTACTTC. This encodes CASTGSRETQYF.

This chain joins TRBV4-1 and TRBJ1-6, with 8 bases aligning to TRBD1. Germline lookup yields CDR1 MGHRA and CDR2 YSYEKL. J was trimmed by 10 bases and V by 0 bases; bases with no gene match: 20. This CDR3 has 20 amino acids. The CDR3 region has the DNA TGCGCCAGCAGCCAAGATTCGTCGAGAAAAGGACAGGGTAGAAAGTCACCCCTCCACTTT. Its protein is CASSQDSSRKGQGRKSPLHF.

This chain joins TRBV4-3 and TRBJ2-3; the D gene is possibly TRBD1 (8 bases). With 4 bases removed from V and 4 bases from J, the gap between germline ends came to 12 bases. This CDR3 has 14 amino acids. The germline V gene has CDR1 LGHNA and CDR2 YSLEER. The CDR3 reads CASSLQGGADTQYF. DNA of the CDR3: TGCGCCAGCAGCCTACAGGGGGGGGCAGATACGCAGTATTTT.

The chain links TRBV27 to TRBJ1-1; D unclear. CDR1 is MNHEY, CDR2 SMNVEV, per germline (reference sequence). This CDR3 is built from 16 residues. Between the trimmed V and J ends, which lost 3 bases and 3 bases, there was a span of 17 bases. The CDR3 sequence is CASSLRLGRRDTEAFF. Here the CDR3 DNA reads TGTGCCAGCAGTTTGCGCCTGGGCAGGAGAGACACTGAAGCTTTCTTT.

This chain joins TRBV19 and TRBJ1-5; D is unresolved. This CDR3 region has 13 residues. V lost 6 bases to trimming and J lost 6 bases, with 12 bases between them. In germline, CDR1 is LNHDA, CDR2 SQIVND (reference sequence). CDR3 sequence: CASSALWGQPQHF. DNA of the CDR3: TGTGCCAGTAGCGCCCTTTGGGGTCAGCCCCAGCATTTT.

The rearrangement uses TRBV30 and TRBJ2-7; D is possibly TRBD1 (6 bases). In germline, CDR1 is GTSNPN, CDR2 SVGIG (reference sequence). V was clipped by 0 bases and J by 3 bases, with 12 bases between them. The CDR3 contains 14 residues. CDR3 sequence reads: CAWSVLGGIYEQYF. CDR3 DNA: TGTGCCTGGAGTGTACTTGGGGGCATCTACGAGCAGTACTTC.

The chain carries TRBV5-6 and TRBJ1-2; 7 bases align to TRBD1. Germline V gene lookup returns CDR1 SGHDT and CDR2 YYEEEE. V was pared by 0 bases and J by 5 bases, with 7 bases of the junction left unmatched. The CDR3 is made up of 15 amino acids. CDR3 in DNA: TGTGCCAGCAGCTTGGGGGACAGTTTTCTTTATGGCTACACCTTC. Its translation is CASSLGDSFLYGYTF.

This chain links TRBV4-2 with TRBJ2-2, with D unresolved. There are 17 residues in the CDR3. Deletions cut 0 bases from V and 1 base from J, with 12 bases between. Germline CDR1 is LGHNA and CDR2 is YNFKEQ. CDR3 in DNA: TGTGCCAGCAGCCAAGATCTCGGCGACCAGAACACCGGGGAGCTGTTTTTT. It translates to CASSQDLGDQNTGELFF.

The rearrangement joins TRBV5-6 to TRBJ1-1; D is uncertain. V lost 2 bases to trimming and J lost 0 bases, with 5 bases between them. The CDR3 totals 13 residues. CDR1 SGHDT and CDR2 YYEEEE come from the germline V gene. As DNA, the CDR3 is TGTGCCAGCAGCTTAGTTTTGAACACTGAAGCTTTCTTT. Protein sequence: CASSLVLNTEAFF.

This rearrangement joins TRBV5-6 to TRBJ1-5; a weak D match, TRBD1 (5 bases). The germline CDR1 and CDR2 sequences are SGHDT and YYEEEE. Deletions cut 1 base from V and 2 bases from J, with 10 bases between. The CDR3 contains 15 residues. In DNA form, the CDR3 reads TGTGCCAGCAGCTTGTATCAGGGAGGCAATCAGCCCCAGCATTTT. Translation gives CASSLYQGGNQPQHF.

The chain links TRBV29-1 to TRBJ1-2; 9 positions match TRBD1. V dropped 4 bases and J dropped 2; count of bases not matched to a gene: 5. Germline values: CDR1 SQVTM, CDR2 ANQGSEA. The CDR3 extends over 14 amino acids. The CDR3 region is CSVGDRELNYGYTF. The CDR3 DNA reads TGCAGCGTTGGGGACAGGGAGTTAAACTATGGCTACACCTTC.

The chain couples TRBV5-1 to TRBJ2-5; 7 bases map to TRBD1. Losses at the gene ends were 8 bases for V and 4 bases for J; bases not matched to a gene: 5. Per the germline V gene, CDR1 is SGHRS and CDR2 is YFSETQ. This CDR3 has 12 amino acids. CDR3 bases: TGCGCCAGTTCGGACAGGCTAGAGACCCAGTACTTC. Its translation: CASSDRLETQYF.

The chain employs TRBV7-2 and TRBJ1-1; D call uncertain. The V end was cut by 1 base, the J end by 1 base, with 7 bases between. The CDR3 has 14 residues. Germline V lookup: CDR1 SGHTA, CDR2 FQGNSA. The CDR3 loop reads CASSLGEGNTEAFF. The CDR3 DNA is TGTGCCAGCAGCTTAGGGGAGGGGAACACTGAAGCTTTCTTT.

This chain joins TRBV5-6 and TRBJ2-3; D gene uncertain. Germline V gives CDR1 SGHDT, CDR2 YYEEEE. The CDR3 totals 12 residues. Deletions cut 4 bases from V and 5 bases from J, with 8 bases between. The CDR3 nucleotides read TGTGCCAGCAGCCCGGGTGGAGATACGCAGTATTTT. Translation gives CASSPGGDTQYF.

V is TRBV4-3 and J is TRBJ1-5, with D uncertain. This CDR3 spans 14 amino acids. Germline V gene lookup returns CDR1 LGHNA and CDR2 YSLEER. Trimming cost V 0 bases and J 5 bases, with 8 bases left between them. The CDR3 region is CASSQEIGDQPQHF. The DNA for the CDR3 is TGCGCCAGCAGCCAAGAGATTGGAGATCAGCCCCAGCATTTT.

The V gene is TRBV15, the J gene TRBJ1-2; D remains ambiguous. Germline CDR1 is LNHNV and CDR2 is YYDKDF (reference sequence). The CDR3 length is 15 residues. V shed 0 bases and J shed 2 bases, with 10 bases lying between them. The CDR3 sequence is CATSRDVGSNYGYTF. The DNA for the CDR3 is TGTGCCACCAGCAGAGATGTCGGCAGCAACTATGGCTACACCTTC.

This rearrangement joins TRBV4-2 to TRBJ2-2; weak D call: TRBD1 (6 bases). V lost 2 bases and J 1 base, leaving 11 bases between the germline ends. Per the germline V gene, CDR1 is LGHNA and CDR2 is YNFKEQ. The CDR3 runs 16 residues. CDR3 DNA: TGTGCCAGCAGCCAAACGGACAGAAAGAACACCGGGGAGCTGTTTTTT. This sequence encodes CASSQTDRKNTGELFF.

This clone was recorded only once. This chain joins TRBV23-1 and TRBJ1-2; no clear D gene. TRBV23-1 is assigned to the ORF class and has an uncertain function. Trimming cost V 3 bases and J 6 bases, with 5 bases left between them. This CDR3 contains 11 residues. CDR3 loop: CASSQADGYTF. As DNA, the CDR3 is TGCGCCAGCAGTCAGGCTGATGGCTACACCTTC.

As regards this clone: Different DNA sequences within this sample yield the same CDR3. V usage is TRBV6-5 and J usage is TRBJ2-2; no reliable D call. Germline assignment: CDR1 MNHEY and CDR2 SVGAGI. Trimming stripped 3 bases from V and 4 bases from J, with 9 bases between. There are 14 residues in the CDR3. CDR3 coding DNA: TGTGCCAGCAGTTATGACTCAGGCACCGGGGAGCTGTTTTTT. Amino acid sequence: CASSYDSGTGELFF.

The chain joins TRBV9 to TRBJ2-1; TRBD1 matches at 7 bases. Germline trimming cut 0 bases from V and 0 bases from J; bases unmatched to any gene: 15. Germline CDR1 SGDLS, CDR2 YYNGEE. The CDR3 is made up of 20 amino acids. The DNA for the CDR3 is TGTGCCAGCAGCGTAGATTGGACAGGTCCCACGACGAGCTCCTACAATGAGCAGTTCTTC. This sequence encodes CASSVDWTGPTTSSYNEQFF.

This rearrangement joins TRBV5-1 to TRBJ2-2; 10 bases fit TRBD2. The germline V gene has CDR1 SGHRS and CDR2 YFSETQ. Losses at the gene ends were 0 bases for V and 6 bases for J; bases not matched to a gene: 5. The CDR3 has 16 residues. The CDR3 loop reads CASSLGLAGVPGELFF. CDR3 nucleotide sequence: TGCGCCAGCAGCTTGGGGCTAGCGGGAGTCCCCGGGGAGCTGTTTTTT.

The rearrangement joins TRBV19 to TRBJ1-1, with no clear D. This CDR3 has 12 residues. V was cut by 3 bases and J by 2 bases, with 4 bases left in between. CDR1 is LNHDA and CDR2 is SQIVND in the germline V gene (reference sequence). The CDR3 coding sequence is TGTGCCAGTAGTATCTACAACACTGAAGCTTTCTTT. This codes for CASSIYNTEAFF.

The chain is built from TRBV11-3 and TRBJ1-5; no firm D call. There are 15 residues in the CDR3. Looked up from germline, CDR1 is SGHNT and CDR2 is YENEEA. V gave up 5 bases and J gave up 3 bases, with 14 bases separating them. The CDR3 nucleotides read TGTGCCAGCAGCCGCGATGGGGAAACCAATCAGCCCCAGCATTTT. Translating it yields CASSRDGETNQPQHF.

This chain uses TRBV6-5 with TRBJ1-5, with 7 bases matching TRBD1. This CDR3 region has 14 residues. The V and J ends lost 6 bases and 6 bases, in that order; junction bases with no gene match: 8. Germline V gene lookup returns CDR1 MNHEY and CDR2 SVGAGI. Here the CDR3 reads CASRPDRDPQPQHF. The CDR3, as DNA: TGTGCCAGCAGACCAGACAGGGACCCTCAGCCCCAGCATTTT.

The chain recombines TRBV29-1 with TRBJ2-5; 7 positions agree with TRBD1. V was clipped by 4 bases and J by 5 bases; unmatched bases: 13. This CDR3 is 15 amino acids long. The germline gives CDR1 SQVTM, CDR2 ANQGSEA. The CDR3: CSVALADRVVETQYF. CDR3 DNA sequence: TGCAGCGTTGCCCTAGCCGACAGGGTGGTGGAGACCCAGTACTTC.

In its sample, this clone was seen once. The rearrangement uses TRBV27 and TRBJ1-1; D gene ambiguous. The V gene's germline CDR1 is MNHEY and CDR2 SMNVEV (reference sequence). The V and J ends lost 6 bases and 8 bases respectively, with 13 bases between them. This CDR3 has 12 residues. CDR3 in amino acids: CASSTLASEAFF. The CDR3 nucleotides read TGTGCCAGCAGCACCCTCGCATCGGAAGCTTTCTTT.